One and the same sample provided the 22 T cell receptor beta chains below, sequenced in a study of regulatory T cells in long-lasting Graves disease. As to time point: newly diagnosed GD, antithyroid drugs for less than 3 months. Isolated PBMC RNA provided the starting material for the TCR library. To make TCR beta libraries, researchers used iRepertoire HTBI primers and Arm-PCR of CDR3 regions. TCRdb used MiXCR to reprocess the multiplex PCR reads, holding one entry per CDR3 protein. The sample contains approximately 400,000 distinct CDR3 sequences, approximately 12% of which appear only once. This same sample was also part of a study on T cells in Graves' hyperthyroidism and ophthalmopathy.

The specimen comprised peripheral blood mononuclear cells (PBMCs), sampled at new diagnosis, from a patient treated with antithyroid drugs. All receptors come from a woman between 18 and 29 years old with Graves disease.

This clonotype was recorded at least ten times. This rearrangement joins TRBV20-1 to TRBJ1-4, with 9 bases identical to TRBD1. V was pared by 2 bases and J by 8 bases, with 3 bases of the junction left unmatched. The CDR3 has 13 amino acids. Germline loops: CDR1 DFQATT, CDR2 SNEGSKA (reference sequence). In DNA, the CDR3 is TGCAGTGCTAGAACAGGGGGCCGCGAAAAACTGTTTTTT. Its protein product is CSARTGGREKLFF.

The genes are TRBV29-1 and TRBJ2-2; D tentatively fits TRBD1 or TRBD2 (6 bases each). From germline, CDR1 is SQVTM and CDR2 ANQGSEA. Trimming took 6 bases from V and 3 from J, leaving 11 bases between them. The CDR3 contains 13 residues. The CDR3 DNA follows: TGCAGCGTGGAGGGGGGCTACACCGGGGAGCTGTTTTTT. Protein product: CSVEGGYTGELFF.

The table lists this clonotype with many counts. The chain couples TRBV28 to TRBJ2-5; D possibly corresponds to TRBD2 (6 bases). Germline loops: CDR1 MDHEN, CDR2 SYDVKM. The V gene lost 3 bases and the J gene lost 2 bases, with 13 bases spanning the gap. The length of the CDR3 is 15 residues. CDR3 in amino acids: CASSLSGVTQETQYF. The CDR3 DNA reads TGTGCCAGCAGTTTGTCGGGAGTGACACAAGAGACCCAGTACTTC.

This clonotype was observed many times. The chain links TRBV27 to TRBJ1-6; 9 bases fit TRBD1. V shed 6 bases, J shed 13 bases, and the junction held 7 bases outside the gene matches. CDR1 and CDR2 (germline): MNHEY, SMNVEV (reference sequence). This CDR3 contains 13 residues. The CDR3 DNA reads as TGTGCCAGCAGGGGGACAGGGCCTTACCCCCTCCACTTT. Protein product: CASRGTGPYPLHF.

This clonotype was observed many times. The CDR3 sequence: CASIPGPGQGRYEQYF. The DNA for the CDR3 is TGTGCCAGCATCCCCGGACCGGGACAGGGTAGATACGAGCAGTACTTC. The chain has TRBV28 and TRBJ2-7; TRBD1 aligns across 9 bases. V shed 7 bases, J shed 4 bases, and the junction held 14 bases outside the gene matches. The length of the CDR3 is 16 residues. Germline CDR1 is MDHEN and CDR2 is SYDVKM.

Concerning this clonotype itself: At one of its ends the junction is not consistent with the germline gene, which may arise from a read error. This rearrangement joins TRBV25-1 to TRBJ2-1, with 7 bases that match TRBD2. This CDR3 region has 14 residues. Germline CDR1 is MGHDK and CDR2 is SYGVNS. The CDR3: CASSEFLAGEPLVF. The CDR3 nucleotides are TGTGCCAGCAGTGAATTTCTGGCGGGGGAGCCGCTGGTCTTC. Full variable domain (outside the CDR3, taken from reference TRBV25-1 and TRBJ2-1): EADIYQTPRYLVIGTGKKITLECSQTMGHDKMYWYQQDPGMELHLIHYSYGVNSTEKGDLSSESTVSRIRTEHFPLTLESARPSHTSQYLCASSEFLAGEPLVFGPGTRLTVL.

This clonotype occurred many times. The gene calls are TRBV7-2 and TRBJ2-1, with D perhaps given as TRBD1 or TRBD2 (5 bases each). In germline, CDR1 is SGHTA, CDR2 FQGNSA. V lost 5 bases, J lost 9 bases, and 14 bases lay in between. This CDR3 is built from 13 residues. This CDR3 is CASSPMTGTEQFF. DNA of the CDR3: TGTGCCAGCAGCCCGATGACCGGGACTGAGCAGTTCTTC.

The gene calls are TRBV19 and TRBJ2-7; no clear D gene. The CDR3 contains 13 residues. The V end lost 5 bases, the J end lost 6 bases, and 14 bases lay between the germline ends. The germline V gene encodes CDR1 LNHDA and CDR2 SQIVND (reference sequence). CDR3 sequence: CASSSYLYGEQYF. In DNA, the CDR3 is TGTGCCAGTAGTTCGTATTTGTACGGCGAGCAGTACTTC.

At least ten counts were recorded for this clonotype. CDR3 coding DNA: TGCAGCGTTGTGGTCCACGAGCAGTACTTC. Its translation: CSVVVHEQYF. This rearrangement joins TRBV29-1 to TRBJ2-7, with no clear D. CDR3 length: 10 residues. V shed 4 bases and J shed 5 bases, with 6 bases lying between them. Germline CDR1 SQVTM, CDR2 ANQGSEA.

This clonotype was counted ten times or more. This chain connects TRBV7-6 to TRBJ1-5; no definite D call. Trimming took off 4 bases at V and 4 bases at J, with 5 bases between the two ends. The CDR3 runs to 12 residues. Germline V gene sequence: CDR1 SGHVS, CDR2 FNYEAQ. CDR3 residues: CASSSINQPQHF. Written as DNA, the CDR3 is TGTGCCAGCAGCTCCATAAATCAGCCCCAGCATTTT. The full variable domain, rest sourced from reference TRBV7-6 and TRBJ1-5, is GAGVSQSPRYKVTKRGQDVALRCDPISGHVSLYWYRQALGQGPEFLTYFNYEAQQDKSGLPNDRFSAERPEGSISTLTIQRTEQRDSAMYRCASSSINQPQHFGDGTRLSIL.

In its sample, this clonotype was seen many times. This chain uses TRBV12-3 or TRBV12-4 with TRBJ1-2; D possibly corresponds to TRBD1 (5 bases). V was clipped by 6 bases and J by 6 bases, with 20 bases between them. The CDR3 is 15 amino acids. The DNA of the CDR3 is TGTGCCAGCAGCATGAAGAAAAAGGGACCCGATGGCTACACCTTC. Residues: CASSMKKKGPDGYTF.

This clonotype was recorded many times. The V call is TRBV12-3 or TRBV12-4, the J call TRBJ2-5, with 7 bases fitting TRBD1. The J segment lost 5 bases and the V segment lost 5 bases, leaving 17 bases of the junction unmatched. CDR3 size: 17 residues. CDR3 in DNA: TGTGCCAGCAGTAACTCCCCCGGCAGGGGGTACTTGGAGACCCAGTACTTC. Protein: CASSNSPGRGYLETQYF.

J is TRBJ1-1 and V is TRBV6-1; D is perhaps TRBD1 (5 bases). Germline assignment: CDR1 MNHNS and CDR2 SASEGT. V gave up 6 bases and J gave up 9 bases, with 14 bases separating them. The CDR3 runs to 12 residues. CDR3: CASRLQVGKAFF. For the CDR3, the DNA is TGTGCCAGCAGATTACAGGTCGGTAAAGCTTTCTTT.

At least ten counts were recorded for this clonotype. The chain links TRBV3-1 to TRBJ2-1; D unresolved. Per the germline V gene, CDR1 is LGHDT and CDR2 is YNNKEL (reference sequence). V was pared by 4 bases and J by 1 base, with 5 bases between. The CDR3 sequence is 13 residues long. CDR3 in DNA: TGTGCCAGCAGCCGAGAGTCCTACAATGAGCAGTTCTTC. Its protein product is CASSRESYNEQFF.

This clonotype was seen more than once but under ten times. This clone may be a read error of a much larger clone one base away. The chain recombines TRBV6-5 with TRBJ1-5; a weak D match, TRBD1 (5 bases). Germline CDR1 MNHEY, CDR2 SVGAGI. This CDR3 comprises 14 residues. CDR3 residues: CAGSYSGPPNPQHF. Here the CDR3 DNA reads TGTGCCGGCAGTTACTCGGGACCGCCCAATCCCCAGCATTTT.

This clonotype was recorded many times. The CDR3 loop is CASSLLTGGSPDTQYF. CDR3 in DNA: TGTGCCAGCAGTTTATTAACAGGGGGCAGTCCAGATACGCAGTATTTT. The chain combines TRBV28 with TRBJ2-3, with 9 bases fitting TRBD1. Germline assignment: CDR1 MDHEN and CDR2 SYDVKM. The CDR3 is 16 amino acids. V lost 1 base to trimming and J lost 4 bases; unmatched junction nucleotides: 6.

The sample holds many counts of this clonotype. The chain employs TRBV11-1 and TRBJ2-7; 9 bases are a match to TRBD2. Germline V gives CDR1 SGHAT, CDR2 FQDESV (reference sequence). The junction had 1 base not matched to a gene; V was cut back by 0 bases and J by 4 bases. CDR3 size: 14 residues. CDR3 nucleotides: TGTGCCAGCAGCTTAGCAGCGGGGGGTTACGAGCAGTACGTC. It specifies CASSLAAGGYEQYV.

This clonotype was recorded at least ten times. The rearrangement uses TRBV5-1 and TRBJ1-3; D might be TRBD1 (5 bases). Germline CDR1 SGHRS, CDR2 YFSETQ. This CDR3 has 16 residues. Trimming pared 4 bases from V and 0 bases from J, leaving 14 bases between. The CDR3 bases are TGCGCCAGCAGCCTAAGTGGGGCAGGCTCTGGAAACACCATATATTTT. As protein: CASSLSGAGSGNTIYF.

The rearrangement joins TRBV5-1 to TRBJ2-5; D may be TRBD1 or TRBD2 (5 bases each). Looked up from germline, CDR1 is SGHRS and CDR2 is YFSETQ. V was clipped by 4 bases and J by 7 bases, with 23 bases between them. The CDR3 runs 16 residues. CDR3 nucleotide sequence: TGCGCCAGCAGCCCCGGGACCGTATCACTGATCGGGACCCAGTACTTC. Protein product: CASSPGTVSLIGTQYF.

This clonotype was recorded many times. The V call is TRBV6-2 or TRBV6-3, the J call TRBJ2-1; D unresolved. CDR3 size: 15 residues. The V gene's germline CDR1 is MNHEY and CDR2 SVGEGT. Trimming took 0 bases from V and 2 from J, leaving 8 bases between them. The CDR3 region is CASSYSFITYNEQFF. CDR3 DNA sequence: TGTGCCAGCAGTTACTCGTTTATAACCTACAATGAGCAGTTCTTC.

This clonotype was found many times. This chain links TRBV7-9 with TRBJ2-1, with D unclear. This CDR3 is built from 12 residues. The V gene lost 1 base and the J gene lost 8 bases, with 6 bases spanning the gap. Germline V gene lookup returns CDR1 SEHNR and CDR2 FQNEAQ (reference sequence). CDR3 region: CASSLGGHEQFF. CDR3 coding DNA: TGTGCCAGCAGCTTAGGTGGCCATGAGCAGTTCTTC.

This clonotype was seen many times. CDR3 coding DNA: TGCAGCGTGGACGGGAACACCGGGGAGCTGTTTTTT. This codes for CSVDGNTGELFF. The rearrangement links TRBV29-1 to TRBJ2-2; D gene ambiguous. The CDR3 is 12 residues long. Trimming stripped 6 bases from V and 1 base from J, with 6 bases between. Germline V lookup: CDR1 SQVTM, CDR2 ANQGSEA.